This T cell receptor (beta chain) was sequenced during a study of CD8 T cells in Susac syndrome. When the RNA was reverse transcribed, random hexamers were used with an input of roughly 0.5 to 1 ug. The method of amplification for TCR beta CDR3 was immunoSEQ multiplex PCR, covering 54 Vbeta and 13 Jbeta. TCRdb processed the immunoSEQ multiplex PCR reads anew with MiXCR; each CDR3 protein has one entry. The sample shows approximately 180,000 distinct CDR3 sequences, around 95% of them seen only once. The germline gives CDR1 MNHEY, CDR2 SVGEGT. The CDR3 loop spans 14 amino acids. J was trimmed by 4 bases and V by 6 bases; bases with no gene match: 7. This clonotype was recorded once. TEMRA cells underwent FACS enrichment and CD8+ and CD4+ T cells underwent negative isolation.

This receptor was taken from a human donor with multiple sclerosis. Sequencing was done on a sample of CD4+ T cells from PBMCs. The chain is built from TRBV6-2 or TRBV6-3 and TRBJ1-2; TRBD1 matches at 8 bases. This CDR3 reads CASRTGDGIYGYTF. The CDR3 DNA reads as TGTGCCAGCAGGACAGGGGACGGGATCTATGGCTACACCTTC.